One T cell receptor beta chain is described in this entry. Only in-frame clones appear in the TCRdb table, and some are missing; sequencing was by immunoSEQ multiplex PCR. Here the sample spans more than 350,000 clones, roughly 84% being singletons. This entry is derived from a study of blood T cell repertoires in COVID-19. This receptor was taken from a woman between 18 and 30 years old who had been exposed to COVID-19. The sample was PBMCs or T cells enriched from blood (not recorded which).

CDR3 sequence: CASSSTGSTEAFF. CDR3 nucleotide sequence: TGTGCCAGCAGCTCTACAGGGTCCACTGAAGCTTTCTTT. This sequence joins TRBV7-3 and TRBJ1-1, with D possibly being TRBD1 (6 bases). Trimming left V 4 bases short and J 4 bases short, with 10 bases between. Germline CDR1 reads SGHTA; CDR2 reads FQGTGA. The CDR3 is 13 residues long.